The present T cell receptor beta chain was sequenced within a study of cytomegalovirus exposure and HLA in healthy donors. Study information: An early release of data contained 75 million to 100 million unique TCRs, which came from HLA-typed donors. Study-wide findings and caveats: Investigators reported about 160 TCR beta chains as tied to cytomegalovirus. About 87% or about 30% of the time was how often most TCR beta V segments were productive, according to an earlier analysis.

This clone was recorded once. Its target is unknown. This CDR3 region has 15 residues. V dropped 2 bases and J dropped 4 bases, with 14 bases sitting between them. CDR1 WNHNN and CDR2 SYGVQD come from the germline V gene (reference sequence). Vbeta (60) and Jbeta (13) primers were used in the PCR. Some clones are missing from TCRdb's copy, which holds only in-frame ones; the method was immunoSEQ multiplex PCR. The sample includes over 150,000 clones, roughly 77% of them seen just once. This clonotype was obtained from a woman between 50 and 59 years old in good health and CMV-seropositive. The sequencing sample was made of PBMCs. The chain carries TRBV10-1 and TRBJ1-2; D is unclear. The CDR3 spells CASSEDRPRSYGYTF. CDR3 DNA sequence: TGCGCCAGCAGTGAGGATCGTCCGCGGAGCTATGGCTACACCTTC.